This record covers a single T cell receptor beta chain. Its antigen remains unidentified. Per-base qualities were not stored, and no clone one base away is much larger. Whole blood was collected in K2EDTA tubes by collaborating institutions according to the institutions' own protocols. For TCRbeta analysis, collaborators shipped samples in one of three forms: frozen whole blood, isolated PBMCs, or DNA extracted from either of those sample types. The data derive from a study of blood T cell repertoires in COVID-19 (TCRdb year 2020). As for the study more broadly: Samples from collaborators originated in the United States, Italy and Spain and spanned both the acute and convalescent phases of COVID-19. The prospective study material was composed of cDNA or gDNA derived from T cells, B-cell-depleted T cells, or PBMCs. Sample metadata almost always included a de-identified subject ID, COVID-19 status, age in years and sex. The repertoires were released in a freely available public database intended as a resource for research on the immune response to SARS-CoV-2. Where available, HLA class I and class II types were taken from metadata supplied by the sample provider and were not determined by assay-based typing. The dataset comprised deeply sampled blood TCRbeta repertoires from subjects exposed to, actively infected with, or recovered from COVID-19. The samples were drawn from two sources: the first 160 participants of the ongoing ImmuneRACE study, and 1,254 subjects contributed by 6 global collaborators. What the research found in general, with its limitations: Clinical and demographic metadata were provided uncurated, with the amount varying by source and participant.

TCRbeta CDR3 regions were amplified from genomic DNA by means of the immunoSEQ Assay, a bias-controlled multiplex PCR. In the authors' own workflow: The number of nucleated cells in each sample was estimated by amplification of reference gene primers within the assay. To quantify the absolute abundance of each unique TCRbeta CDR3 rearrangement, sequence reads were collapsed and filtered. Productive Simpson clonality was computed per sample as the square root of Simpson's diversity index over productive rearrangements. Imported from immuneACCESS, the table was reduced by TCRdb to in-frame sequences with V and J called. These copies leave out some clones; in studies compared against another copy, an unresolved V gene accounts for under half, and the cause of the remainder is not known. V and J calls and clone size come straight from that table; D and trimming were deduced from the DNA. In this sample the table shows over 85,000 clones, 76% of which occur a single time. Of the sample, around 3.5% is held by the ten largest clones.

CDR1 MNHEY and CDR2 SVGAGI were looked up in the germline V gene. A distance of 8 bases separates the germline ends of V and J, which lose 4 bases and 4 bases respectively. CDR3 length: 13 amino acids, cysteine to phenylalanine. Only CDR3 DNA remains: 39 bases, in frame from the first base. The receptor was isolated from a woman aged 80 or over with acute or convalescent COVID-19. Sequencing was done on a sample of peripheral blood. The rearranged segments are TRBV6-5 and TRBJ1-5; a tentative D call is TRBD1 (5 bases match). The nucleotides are TGTGCCAGCAGTTCGACAGAGAATCAGCCCCAGCATTTT. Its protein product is CASSSTENQPQHF.